This T cell receptor (beta chain) was recovered during a study of blood T cell repertoires in COVID-19. Looking at the study overall: Both acute and convalescent COVID-19 samples were obtained from the United States, Italy and Spain. PBMCs, B-cell-depleted T cells, or T cells were the source of the cDNA or gDNA that made up the material.

TCRdb's table, derived via immunoSEQ multiplex PCR, lists solely in-frame clones and lacks some. Among around 150,000 clones listed, approximately 91% were seen once. Germline CDR1 and CDR2: SNHLY and FYNNEI. The CDR3 is 14 amino acids. Deletions cut 6 bases from V and 0 bases from J, with 11 bases between. This clone was counted between two and nine times. This chain links TRBV2 with TRBJ1-1, with a weak D call TRBD1 (5 bases). This TCR derives from a man aged 18 to 29 with acute or convalescent COVID-19. Sequencing input: peripheral blood. CDR3 nucleotides: TGTGCCAGCAGCTTACAGGCTCTGAACACTGAAGCTTTCTTT. Translated: CASSLQALNTEAFF. Together with reference TRBV2 and TRBJ1-1, the CDR3 gives the full variable domain: EPEVTQTPSHQVTQMGQEVILRCVPISNHLYFYWYRQILGQKVEFLVSFYNNEISEKSEIFDDQFSVERPDGSNFTLKIRSTKLEDSAMYFCASSLQALNTEAFFGQGTRLTVV.